A selection of T cell receptor beta chains follows, all from one sample in a study of response to subunit inactivated influenza vaccine. TCRdb ran MiXCR on the RT-PCR reads and lists one entry per CDR3 protein. This sample has about 540,000 distinct CDR3 sequences, with 13% to 15% found just once. The input for sequencing was PBMCs from blood, taken 12 days after vaccination. The receptors come from a man aged 45-65 years who received an inactivated influenza vaccine. Both conserved end residues are part of each CDR3. The order of the fields is clone size, D gene, V gene, J gene, CDR3 DNA, CDR3 protein. D genes are given only for firm matches. Not every row has a clone size; where given, it reads once, few, many or a size class.

clone size: few; D gene: .; V gene: TRBV6-1; J gene: TRBJ2-1; CDR3 DNA: TGTGCCAGCGGAACGGATCAAAGCTCCTACAATGAGCAGTTCTTC; CDR3 protein: CASGTDQSSYNEQFF
clone size: few; D gene: .; V gene: TRBV7-9; J gene: TRBJ2-5; CDR3 DNA: TGTGCCAGCAGCTTATACCACGGGACCAACCAAGAGACCCAGTACTTC; CDR3 protein: CASSLYHGTNQETQYF
clone size: few; D gene: TRBD1; V gene: TRBV12-3/TRBV12-4; J gene: TRBJ1-3; CDR3 DNA: TGTGCCAGCAGCCCGAGGACAGGGGACCCTTCTGCCATATATTTT; CDR3 protein: CASSPRTGDPSAIYF
clone size: many; D gene: .; V gene: TRBV6-5; J gene: TRBJ2-5; CDR3 DNA: TGTGCCAGCAGTTACGGGGAGACCCAGTACTTC; CDR3 protein: CASSYGETQYF
clone size: .; D gene: TRBD2; V gene: TRBV4-1; J gene: TRBJ2-1; CDR3 DNA: TGCGCCAGCAGCCAAGATAGCACTAGCGGGATCAATGAGCAGTTCTTC; CDR3 protein: CASSQDSTSGINEQFF
clone size: .; D gene: .; V gene: TRBV29-1; J gene: TRBJ1-5; CDR3 DNA: TGCAGCGTTGCGGGAGCCATAAATCAGCCCCAGCATTTT; CDR3 protein: CSVAGAINQPQHF
clone size: .; D gene: .; V gene: TRBV12-3/TRBV12-4; J gene: TRBJ1-2; CDR3 DNA: TGTGCCAGCAGACCCAGCCAGGGTGCAAACTATGGCTACACCTTC; CDR3 protein: CASRPSQGANYGYTF
clone size: many; D gene: .; V gene: TRBV3-1; J gene: TRBJ2-3; CDR3 DNA: TGTGCCAGCAGCCACAGCACAGATACGCAGTATTTT; CDR3 protein: CASSHSTDTQYF
clone size: .; D gene: TRBD1; V gene: TRBV9; J gene: TRBJ2-3; CDR3 DNA: TGTGCCAGCAGCGCCGATTACGGGACAGGCACAGATACGCAGTATTTT; CDR3 protein: CASSADYGTGTDTQYF
clone size: many; D gene: .; V gene: TRBV4-1; J gene: TRBJ1-2; CDR3 DNA: TGCGCCAGCAGACCGTCCGCCCTCAACTATGGCTACACCTTC; CDR3 protein: CASRPSALNYGYTF
clone size: few; D gene: .; V gene: TRBV5-1; J gene: TRBJ2-3; CDR3 DNA: TGCGCCAGCAGCTTTCTAGGCACAGATACGCAGTATTTT; CDR3 protein: CASSFLGTDTQYF
clone size: .; D gene: TRBD2; V gene: TRBV20-1; J gene: TRBJ2-5; CDR3 DNA: TGCAGTGCTCTAGGACTAGATAGCCAAGAGACCCAGTACTTC; CDR3 protein: CSALGLDSQETQYF
clone size: few; D gene: TRBD1; V gene: TRBV27; J gene: TRBJ1-1; CDR3 DNA: TGTGCCAGTAAACGTCGGGACAGGCCGAACACTGAAGCTTTCTTT; CDR3 protein: CASKRRDRPNTEAFF
clone size: .; D gene: .; V gene: TRBV4-3; J gene: TRBJ2-5; CDR3 DNA: TGCGCCAGCAGCCACCTCGGGGTCGGGCAGACCCAGTACTTC; CDR3 protein: CASSHLGVGQTQYF
clone size: few; D gene: .; V gene: TRBV5-1; J gene: TRBJ1-6; CDR3 DNA: TGCGCCAGCAGCTTGGAATTGGGGGGAGCCCTCCACTTT; CDR3 protein: CASSLELGGALHF
clone size: .; D gene: .; V gene: TRBV25-1; J gene: TRBJ1-6; CDR3 DNA: TGTGCCAGCAGGACAGCCAGGGATTCACCCCTCCACTTT; CDR3 protein: CASRTARDSPLHF
clone size: .; D gene: .; V gene: TRBV10-3; J gene: TRBJ2-1; CDR3 DNA: TGTGCCATCAGTGGGACATTCCATAATAAAAACAATGAGCAGTTCTTC; CDR3 protein: CAISGTFHNKNNEQFF
clone size: many; D gene: TRBD1; V gene: TRBV6-5; J gene: TRBJ1-1; CDR3 DNA: TGTGCCAGCAGTTCAACCGGGACAGCGAACACTGAAGCTTTCTTT; CDR3 protein: CASSSTGTANTEAFF